This T cell receptor beta chain was identified in a study of T cell changes during pregnancy in multiple sclerosis. The count of this clone is one. The CDR3 runs 14 residues. CDR1 and CDR2 from the germline V gene are SGHVS and FQNEAQ. Trimming removed 3 bases from V and 3 bases from J; junction bases left unmatched: 2. The data were produced by immunoSEQ multiplex PCR, yet TCRdb's version contains in-frame clones alone and is incomplete. The sample lists over 90,000 clones, about 90% occurring once. This specimen consisted of peripheral blood, obtained after pregnancy. The chain recombines TRBV7-8 with TRBJ1-5; the match to TRBD1 covers 7 bases. The receptor's source is a female donor with multiple sclerosis, enrolled in a pregnancy study. The CDR3 sequence is CASSLTGNNQPQHF. The CDR3 DNA follows: TGTGCCAGCAGCTTGACAGGGAACAATCAGCCCCAGCATTTT.